The clone carrying this T cell receptor (beta chain) appeared a single time. Antigen specificity is unknown. The record originates from a study of STAT5B mutations in CD4+ large granular lymphocyte leukemia. Findings and limits, study-wide: No patients shared main leukemic clonotypes, though roughly 27% appeared at low frequency elsewhere. TRBV06-family usage was enriched in top patient clones (8/27) versus controls (2/35).

V dropped 0 bases and J dropped 0 bases, with 11 bases sitting between them. Germline values: CDR1 SGHRS, CDR2 YFSETQ. The CDR3 has 16 amino acids. Only in-frame clones appear in the TCRdb table, and some are missing; sequencing was by immunoSEQ multiplex PCR. Of more than 30,000 clones in the sample, less than 85% were seen once. Sequencing input: CD4+ T cells from blood buffy coats. The chain uses TRBV5-1 and TRBJ2-3, with D possibly TRBD2 on 6 matching bases. This TCR was recovered from a human donor in good health. The CDR3 sequence: CASSLAFRGSTDTQYF. As DNA, the CDR3 is TGCGCCAGCAGCTTGGCCTTCCGGGGGAGCACAGATACGCAGTATTTT.